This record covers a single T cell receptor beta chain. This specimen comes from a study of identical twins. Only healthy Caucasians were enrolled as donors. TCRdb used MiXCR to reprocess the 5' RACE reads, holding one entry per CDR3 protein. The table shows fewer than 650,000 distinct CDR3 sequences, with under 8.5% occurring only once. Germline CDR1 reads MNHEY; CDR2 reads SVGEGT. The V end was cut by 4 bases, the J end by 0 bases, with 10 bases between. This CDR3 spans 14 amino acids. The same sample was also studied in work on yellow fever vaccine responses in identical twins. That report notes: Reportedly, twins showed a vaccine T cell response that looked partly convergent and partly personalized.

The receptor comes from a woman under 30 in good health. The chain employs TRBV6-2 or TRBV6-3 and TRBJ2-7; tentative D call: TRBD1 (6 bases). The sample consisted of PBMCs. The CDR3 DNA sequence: TGTGCCAGCAGTTCTATACAGGGCTCCTACGAGCAGTACTTC. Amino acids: CASSSIQGSYEQYF.